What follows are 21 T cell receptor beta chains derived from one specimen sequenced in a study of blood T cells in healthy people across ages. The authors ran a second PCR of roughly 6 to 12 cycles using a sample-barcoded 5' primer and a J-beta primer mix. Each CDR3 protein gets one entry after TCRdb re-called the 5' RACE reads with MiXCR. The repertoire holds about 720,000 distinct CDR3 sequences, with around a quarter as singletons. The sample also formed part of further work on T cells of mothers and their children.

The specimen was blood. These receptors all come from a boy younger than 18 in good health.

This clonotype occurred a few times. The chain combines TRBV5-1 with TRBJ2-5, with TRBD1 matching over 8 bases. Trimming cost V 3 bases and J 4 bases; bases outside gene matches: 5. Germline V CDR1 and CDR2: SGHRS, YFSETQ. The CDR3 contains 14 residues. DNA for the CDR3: TGCGCCAGCAGCTACGGACAGGGTCGAGAGACCCAGTACTTC. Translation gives CASSYGQGRETQYF.

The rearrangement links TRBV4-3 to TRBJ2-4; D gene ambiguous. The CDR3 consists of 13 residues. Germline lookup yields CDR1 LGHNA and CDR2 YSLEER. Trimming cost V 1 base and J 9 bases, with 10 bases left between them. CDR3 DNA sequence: TGCGCCAGCAGCCAAGGCCAAGGCGTCATTCAGTACTTC. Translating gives CASSQGQGVIQYF.

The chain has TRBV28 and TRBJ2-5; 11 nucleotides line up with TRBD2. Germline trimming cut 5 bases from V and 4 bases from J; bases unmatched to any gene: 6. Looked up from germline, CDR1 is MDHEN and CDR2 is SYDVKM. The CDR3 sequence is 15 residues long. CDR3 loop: CASSTRLAGLETQYF. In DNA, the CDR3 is TGTGCCAGCAGTACTAGACTAGCGGGGCTAGAGACCCAGTACTTC.

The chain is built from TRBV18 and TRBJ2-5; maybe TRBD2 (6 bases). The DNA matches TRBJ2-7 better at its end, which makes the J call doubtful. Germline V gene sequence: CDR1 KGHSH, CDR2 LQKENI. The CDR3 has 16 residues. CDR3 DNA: TGTGCCAGCTCACCCCAGCGGGTAGGCAGCTCCTACGAGCAGTACTTC. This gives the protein CASSPQRVGSSYEQYF.

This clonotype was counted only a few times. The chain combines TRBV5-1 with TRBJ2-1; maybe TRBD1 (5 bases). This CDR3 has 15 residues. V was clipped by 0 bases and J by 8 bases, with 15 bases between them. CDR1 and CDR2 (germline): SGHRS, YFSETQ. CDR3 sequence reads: CASSLEDTSRDEQFF. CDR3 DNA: TGCGCCAGCAGCTTGGAGGACACATCAAGGGATGAGCAGTTCTTC.

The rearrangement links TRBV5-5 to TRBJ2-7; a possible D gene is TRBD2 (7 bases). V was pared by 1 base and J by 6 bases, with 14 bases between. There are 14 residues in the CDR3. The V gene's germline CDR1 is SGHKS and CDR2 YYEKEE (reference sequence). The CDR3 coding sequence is TGTGCCAGCAGCTTGCCGGGGGGCCTAGGCGAGCAGTACTTC. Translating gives CASSLPGGLGEQYF.

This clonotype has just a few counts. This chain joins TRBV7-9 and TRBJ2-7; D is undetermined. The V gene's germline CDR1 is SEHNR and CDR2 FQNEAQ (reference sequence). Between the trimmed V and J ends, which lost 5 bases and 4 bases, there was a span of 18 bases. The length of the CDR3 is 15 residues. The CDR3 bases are TGTGCCAGCAGCAAAGATGTCGGAAACTTATACGAGCAGTACTTC. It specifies CASSKDVGNLYEQYF.

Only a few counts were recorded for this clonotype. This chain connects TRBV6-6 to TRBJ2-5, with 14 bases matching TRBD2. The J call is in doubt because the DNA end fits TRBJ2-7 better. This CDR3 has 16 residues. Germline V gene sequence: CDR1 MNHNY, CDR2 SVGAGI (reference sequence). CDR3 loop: CASSYGLAGGPYEQYF. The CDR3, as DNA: TGTGCCAGCAGTTACGGACTAGCGGGGGGTCCCTACGAGCAGTACTTC.

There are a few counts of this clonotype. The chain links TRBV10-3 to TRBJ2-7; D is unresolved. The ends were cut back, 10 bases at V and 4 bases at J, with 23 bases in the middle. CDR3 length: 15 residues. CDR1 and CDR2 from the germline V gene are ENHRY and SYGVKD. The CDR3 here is CATHSLWAEEYEQYF. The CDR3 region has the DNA TGTGCCACCCACAGTTTGTGGGCCGAAGAGTACGAGCAGTACTTC.

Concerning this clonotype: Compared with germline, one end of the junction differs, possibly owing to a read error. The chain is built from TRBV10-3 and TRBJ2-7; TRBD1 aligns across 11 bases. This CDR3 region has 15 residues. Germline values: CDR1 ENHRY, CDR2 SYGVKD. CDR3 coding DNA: TGTGCCAGCAGTTACAGGGACAGGGGGAACTACGAGCAGTACTTC. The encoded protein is CASSYRDRGNYEQYF.

The CDR3 is CASSLQGAWNYYGYTF. The CDR3 DNA sequence: TGTGCCAGCAGTCTACAGGGCGCCTGGAATTACTATGGCTACACCTTC. The V and J genes are TRBV6-2 or TRBV6-3 and TRBJ1-2; D is perhaps TRBD1 (6 bases). Germline V lookup: CDR1 MNHEY, CDR2 SVGEGT. The length of the CDR3 is 16 residues. The V end lost 5 bases, the J end lost 3 bases, and 19 bases lay between the germline ends.

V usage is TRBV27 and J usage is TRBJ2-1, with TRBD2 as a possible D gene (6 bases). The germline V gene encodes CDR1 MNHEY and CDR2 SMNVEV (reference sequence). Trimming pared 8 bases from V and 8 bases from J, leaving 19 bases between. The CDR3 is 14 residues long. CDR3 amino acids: CASGFPRGFDEQFF. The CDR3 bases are TGTGCCAGCGGATTTCCCCGGGGGTTCGATGAGCAGTTCTTC.

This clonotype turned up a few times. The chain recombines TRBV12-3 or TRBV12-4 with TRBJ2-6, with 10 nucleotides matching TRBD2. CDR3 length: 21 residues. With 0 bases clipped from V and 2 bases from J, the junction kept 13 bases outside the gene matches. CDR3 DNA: TGTGCCAGCAGTTTAGCGCTTGGCTTGGCTAGCGGGAGTACTGGGGCCAACGTCCTGACTTTC. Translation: CASSLALGLASGSTGANVLTF.

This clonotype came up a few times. DNA of the CDR3: TGTGCCAGCAGACGACTAGCGGGGGCGGATACGCAGTATTTT. Amino acids: CASRRLAGADTQYF. The rearrangement joins TRBV6-2 or TRBV6-3 to TRBJ2-3, with TRBD2 identical over 12 bases. V shed 6 bases, J shed 6 bases, and the junction held 4 bases outside the gene matches. This CDR3 contains 14 residues. CDR1 is MNHEY, CDR2 SVGEGT, per germline.

CDR3 in DNA: TGTGCCAGCAGTAGCGTGGGAGCGGGCTACGAGCAGTACTTC. Its translation: CASSSVGAGYEQYF. This chain joins TRBV12-3 or TRBV12-4 and TRBJ2-1; the D gene is possibly TRBD2 (6 bases). The J call may not be correct, given that the DNA end is closer to TRBJ2-7. There are 14 residues in the CDR3.

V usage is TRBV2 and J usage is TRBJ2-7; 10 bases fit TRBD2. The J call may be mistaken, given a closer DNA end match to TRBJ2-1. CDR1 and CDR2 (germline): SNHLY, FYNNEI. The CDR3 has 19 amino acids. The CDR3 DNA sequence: TGTGCCAGCAGTGAGACCAGGGGGCTAGCGGGAGAGACGTACAATGAGCAGTTCTTC. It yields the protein CASSETRGLAGETYNEQFF.

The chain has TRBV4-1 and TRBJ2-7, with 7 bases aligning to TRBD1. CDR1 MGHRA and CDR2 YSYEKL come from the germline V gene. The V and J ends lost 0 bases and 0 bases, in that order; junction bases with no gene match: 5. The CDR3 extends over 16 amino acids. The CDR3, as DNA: TGCGCCAGCAGCCAAGATGTGGACAGGTCCTCCTACGAGCAGTACTTC. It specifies CASSQDVDRSSYEQYF.

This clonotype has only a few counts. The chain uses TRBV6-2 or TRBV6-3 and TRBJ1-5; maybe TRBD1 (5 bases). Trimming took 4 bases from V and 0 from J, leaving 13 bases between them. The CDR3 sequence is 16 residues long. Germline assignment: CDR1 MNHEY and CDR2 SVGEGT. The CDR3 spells CASSFAGRDSNQPQHF. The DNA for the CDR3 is TGTGCCAGCAGTTTCGCAGGGCGGGATAGCAATCAGCCCCAGCATTTT.

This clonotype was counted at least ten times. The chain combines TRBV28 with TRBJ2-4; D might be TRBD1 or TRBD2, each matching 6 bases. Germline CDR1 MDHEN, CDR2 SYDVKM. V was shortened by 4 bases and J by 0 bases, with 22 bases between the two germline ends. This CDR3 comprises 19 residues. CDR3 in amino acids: CASSSTGWRVPLAKNIQYF. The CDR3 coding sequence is TGTGCCAGCAGTTCCACAGGGTGGAGGGTGCCTCTAGCCAAAAACATTCAGTACTTC.

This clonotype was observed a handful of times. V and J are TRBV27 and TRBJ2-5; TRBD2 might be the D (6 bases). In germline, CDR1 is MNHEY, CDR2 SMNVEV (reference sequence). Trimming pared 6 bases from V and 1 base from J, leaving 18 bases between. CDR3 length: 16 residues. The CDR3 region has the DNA TGTGCCAGCAGCCCGGAGCTAGCGCAGAGCCAAGAGACCCAGTACTTC. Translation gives CASSPELAQSQETQYF.

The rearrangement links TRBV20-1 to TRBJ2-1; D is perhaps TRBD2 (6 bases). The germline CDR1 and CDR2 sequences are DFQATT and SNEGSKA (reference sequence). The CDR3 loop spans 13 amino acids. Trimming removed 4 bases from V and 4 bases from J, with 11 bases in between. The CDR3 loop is CSATVAAYNEQFF. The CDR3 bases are TGCAGTGCTACCGTAGCGGCGTACAATGAGCAGTTCTTC.